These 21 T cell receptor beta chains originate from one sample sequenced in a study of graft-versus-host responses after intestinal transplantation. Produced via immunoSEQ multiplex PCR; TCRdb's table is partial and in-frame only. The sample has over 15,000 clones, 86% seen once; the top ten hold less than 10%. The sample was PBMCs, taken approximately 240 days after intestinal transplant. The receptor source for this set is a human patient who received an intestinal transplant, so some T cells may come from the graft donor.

This CDR3 is CASSQLYEGPYEQYF. CDR3 nucleotides: TGTGCCAGCAGCCAGCTTTATGAGGGACCCTACGAGCAGTACTTC. J is TRBJ2-7 and V is TRBV14; D might be TRBD1 or TRBD2, each matching 5 bases. Trimming removed 3 bases from V and 2 bases from J, with 14 bases in between. The CDR3 has 15 amino acids. CDR1 and CDR2 (germline): SGHDN, FVKESK.

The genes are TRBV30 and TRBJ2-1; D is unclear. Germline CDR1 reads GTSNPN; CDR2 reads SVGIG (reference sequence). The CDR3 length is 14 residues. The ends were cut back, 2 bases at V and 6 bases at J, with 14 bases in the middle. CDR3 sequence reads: CAWSNTFGPNEQFF. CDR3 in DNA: TGTGCCTGGAGTAACACCTTCGGACCCAATGAGCAGTTCTTC.

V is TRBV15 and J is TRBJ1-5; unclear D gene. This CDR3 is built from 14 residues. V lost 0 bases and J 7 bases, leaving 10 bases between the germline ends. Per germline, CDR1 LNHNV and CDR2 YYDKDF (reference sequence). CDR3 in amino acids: CATSREGILQPQHF. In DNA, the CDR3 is TGTGCCACCAGCAGAGAGGGAATTCTCCAGCCCCAGCATTTT.

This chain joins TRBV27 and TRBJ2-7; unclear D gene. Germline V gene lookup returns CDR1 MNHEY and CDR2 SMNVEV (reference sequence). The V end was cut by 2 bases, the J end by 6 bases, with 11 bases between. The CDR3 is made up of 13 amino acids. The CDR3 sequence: CASSLRAAAEQYF. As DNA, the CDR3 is TGTGCCAGCAGTTTAAGGGCCGCGGCCGAGCAGTACTTC.

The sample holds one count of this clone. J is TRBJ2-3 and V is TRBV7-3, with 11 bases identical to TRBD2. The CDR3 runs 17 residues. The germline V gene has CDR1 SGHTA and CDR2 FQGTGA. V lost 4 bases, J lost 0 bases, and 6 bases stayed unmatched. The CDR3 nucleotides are TGTGCCAGCAGCTCTAGCGGGGGGCTATCTAGCACAGATACGCAGTATTTT. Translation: CASSSSGGLSSTDTQYF.

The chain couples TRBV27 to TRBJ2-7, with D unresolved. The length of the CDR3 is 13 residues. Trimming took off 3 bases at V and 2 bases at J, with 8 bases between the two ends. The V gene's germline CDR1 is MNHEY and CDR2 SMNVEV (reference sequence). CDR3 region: CASSLSAAYEQYF. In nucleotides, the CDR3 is TGTGCCAGCAGTTTGTCCGCAGCCTACGAGCAGTACTTC.

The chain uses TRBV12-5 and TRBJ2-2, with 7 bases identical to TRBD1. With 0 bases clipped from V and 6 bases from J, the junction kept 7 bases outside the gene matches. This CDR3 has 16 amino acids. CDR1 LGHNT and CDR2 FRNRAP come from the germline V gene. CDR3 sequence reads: CASGLVDSQGAGELFF. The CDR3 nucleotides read TGTGCTAGTGGTTTGGTGGACTCCCAGGGGGCCGGGGAGCTGTTTTTT.

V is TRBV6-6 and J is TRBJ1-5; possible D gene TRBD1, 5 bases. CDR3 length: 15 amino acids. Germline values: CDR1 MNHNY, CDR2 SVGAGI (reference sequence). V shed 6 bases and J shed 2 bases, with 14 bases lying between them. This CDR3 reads CASSWRGEGNQPQHF. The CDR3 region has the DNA TGTGCCAGCAGCTGGAGAGGGGAGGGCAATCAGCCCCAGCATTTT.

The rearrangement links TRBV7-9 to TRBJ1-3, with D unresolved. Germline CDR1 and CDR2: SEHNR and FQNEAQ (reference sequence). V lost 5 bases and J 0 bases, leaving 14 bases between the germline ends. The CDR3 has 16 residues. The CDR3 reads CASSHGFPVSGNTIYF. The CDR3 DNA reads TGTGCCAGCAGCCATGGATTCCCTGTCTCTGGAAACACCATATATTTT. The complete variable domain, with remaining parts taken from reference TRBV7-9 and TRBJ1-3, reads DTGVSQNPRHKITKRGQNVTFRCDPISEHNRLYWYRQTLGQGPEFLTYFQNEAQLEKSRLLSDRFSAERPKGSFSTLEIQRTEQGDSAMYLCASSHGFPVSGNTIYFGEGSWLTVV.

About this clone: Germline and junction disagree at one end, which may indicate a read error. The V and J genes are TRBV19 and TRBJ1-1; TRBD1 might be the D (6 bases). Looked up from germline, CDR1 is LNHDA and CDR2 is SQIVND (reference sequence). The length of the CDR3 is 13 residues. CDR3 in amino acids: CASSPGVNAEAFF. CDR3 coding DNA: TGTGCCAGTAGTCCAGGGGTGAACGCTGAAGCTTTCTTT.

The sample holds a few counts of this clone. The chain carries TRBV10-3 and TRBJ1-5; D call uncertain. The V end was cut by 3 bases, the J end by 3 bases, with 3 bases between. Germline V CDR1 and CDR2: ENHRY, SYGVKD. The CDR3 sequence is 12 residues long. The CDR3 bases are TGTGCCATCAGTGACGTCAATCAGCCCCAGCATTTT. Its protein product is CAISDVNQPQHF.

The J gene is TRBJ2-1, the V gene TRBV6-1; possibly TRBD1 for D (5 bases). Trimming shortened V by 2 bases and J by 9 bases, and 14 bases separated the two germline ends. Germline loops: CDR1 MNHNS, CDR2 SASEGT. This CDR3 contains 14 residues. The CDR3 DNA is TGTGCCAGCAGTGAATTTGGGCGTGGGGCTGAGCAGTTCTTC. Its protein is CASSEFGRGAEQFF.

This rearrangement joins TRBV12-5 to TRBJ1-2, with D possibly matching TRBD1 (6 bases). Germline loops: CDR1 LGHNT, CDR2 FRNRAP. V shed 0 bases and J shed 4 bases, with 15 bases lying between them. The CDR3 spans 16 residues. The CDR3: CASGLVYRERVYGYTF. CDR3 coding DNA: TGTGCTAGTGGTTTGGTATACAGGGAACGAGTCTATGGCTACACCTTC.

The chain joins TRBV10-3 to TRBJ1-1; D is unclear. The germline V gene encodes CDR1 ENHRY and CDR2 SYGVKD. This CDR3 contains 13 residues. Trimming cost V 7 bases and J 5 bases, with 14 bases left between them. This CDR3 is CAITPGLPTEAFF. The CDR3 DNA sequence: TGTGCCATCACCCCCGGACTCCCTACTGAAGCTTTCTTT.

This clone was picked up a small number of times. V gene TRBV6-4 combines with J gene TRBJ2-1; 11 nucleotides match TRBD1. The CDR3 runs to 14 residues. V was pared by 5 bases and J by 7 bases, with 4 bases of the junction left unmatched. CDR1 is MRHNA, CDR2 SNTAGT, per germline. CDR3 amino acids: CASSLGQGGNEQFF. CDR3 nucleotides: TGTGCCAGCAGTTTGGGACAGGGGGGAAATGAGCAGTTCTTC.

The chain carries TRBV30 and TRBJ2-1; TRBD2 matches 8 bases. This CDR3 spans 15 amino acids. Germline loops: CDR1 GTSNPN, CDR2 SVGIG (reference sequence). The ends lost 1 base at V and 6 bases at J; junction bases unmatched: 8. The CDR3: CAWSGLASQINEQFF. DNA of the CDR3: TGTGCCTGGAGTGGACTAGCGTCTCAAATCAATGAGCAGTTCTTC.

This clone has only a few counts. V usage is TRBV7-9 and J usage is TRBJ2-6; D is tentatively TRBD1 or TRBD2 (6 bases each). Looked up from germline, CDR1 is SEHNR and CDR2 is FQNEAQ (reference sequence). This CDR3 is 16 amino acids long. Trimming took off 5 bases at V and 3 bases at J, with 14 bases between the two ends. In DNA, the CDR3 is TGTGCCAGCAGCCAAGAGGAGGGGGATGGGGCCAACGTCCTGACTTTC. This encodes CASSQEEGDGANVLTF.

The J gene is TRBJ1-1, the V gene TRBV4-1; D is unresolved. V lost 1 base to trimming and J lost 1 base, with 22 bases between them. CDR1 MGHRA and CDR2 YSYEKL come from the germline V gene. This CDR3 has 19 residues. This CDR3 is CASSQGLYRRPEENTEAFF. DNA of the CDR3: TGCGCCAGCAGCCAAGGATTATATAGGAGGCCCGAGGAGAACACTGAAGCTTTCTTT.

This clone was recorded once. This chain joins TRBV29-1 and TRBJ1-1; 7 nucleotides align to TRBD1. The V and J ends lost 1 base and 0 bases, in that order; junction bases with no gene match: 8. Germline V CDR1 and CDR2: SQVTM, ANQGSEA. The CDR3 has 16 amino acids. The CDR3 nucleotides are TGCAGCGTTGAAGCGTGGCAGGGGGTAATGAACACTGAAGCTTTCTTT. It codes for CSVEAWQGVMNTEAFF.

CDR3 protein: CASSEGQGHYEQYF. In DNA, the CDR3 is TGTGCCAGCAGTGAGGGACAGGGGCACTACGAGCAGTACTTC. This chain joins TRBV2 and TRBJ2-7; 10 nucleotides align to TRBD1. This CDR3 region has 14 residues. Per germline, CDR1 SNHLY and CDR2 FYNNEI. V was clipped by 3 bases and J by 3 bases; unmatched bases: 2.

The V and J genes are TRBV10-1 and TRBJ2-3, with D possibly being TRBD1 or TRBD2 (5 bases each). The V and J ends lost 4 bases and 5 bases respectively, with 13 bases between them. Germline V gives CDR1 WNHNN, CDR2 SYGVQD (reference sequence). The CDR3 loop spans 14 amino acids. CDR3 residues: CASSVARGVDTQYF. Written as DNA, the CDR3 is TGCGCCAGCAGTGTGGCCAGAGGGGTAGATACGCAGTATTTT.